These 21 T cell receptor beta chains were all obtained from the same sample, sequenced in a study of cytomegalovirus exposure and HLA in healthy donors. Amplification used 60 Vbeta primers and 13 Jbeta primers. Clones were sequenced by immunoSEQ multiplex PCR, and TCRdb holds only the in-frame ones, with some missing. Here the sample spans approximately 110,000 clones, 60% to 85% being singletons. The sequenced sample was PBMCs. Source of these receptors: a woman in her thirties or forties in good health and CMV-seropositive.

The chain couples TRBV7-3 to TRBJ2-1; 7 positions match TRBD1. The length of the CDR3 is 15 residues. In germline, CDR1 is SGHTA, CDR2 FQGTGA. J lost 3 bases, V lost 1 base, and 3 bases had no gene match. The CDR3 bases are TGTGCCAGCAGCTTAAGACAGGGTATCTACAATGAGCAGTTCTTC. Its translation is CASSLRQGIYNEQFF. The variable domain in full, completed from reference TRBV7-3 and TRBJ2-1, reads GAGVSQTPSNKVTEKGKYVELRCDPISGHTALYWYRQSLGQGPEFLIYFQGTGAADDSGLPNDRFFAVRPEGSVSTLKIQRTERGDSAVYLCASSLRQGIYNEQFFGPGTRLTVL.

In the case of this clone: An end of the junction differs from the germline gene, which may be a read error. The chain uses TRBV29-1 and TRBJ2-3; weak D call: TRBD2 (7 bases). The CDR3 extends over 15 amino acids. Germline lookup yields CDR1 SQVTM and CDR2 ANQGSEA. Here the CDR3 reads CSVEAGGGLADTQCF. CDR3 coding DNA: TGCAGCGTTGAAGCGGGCGGGGGCTTGGCAGATACGCAGTGTTTT.

The chain carries TRBV4-1 and TRBJ1-1; TRBD1 is a possible D gene (5 bases). The germline CDR1 and CDR2 sequences are MGHRA and YSYEKL. V was pared by 1 base and J by 4 bases, with 13 bases between. The CDR3 is made up of 15 amino acids. This CDR3 is CASSQVPGGSTEAFF. The CDR3 DNA is TGCGCCAGCAGCCAAGTTCCGGGGGGGAGCACTGAAGCTTTCTTT.

The rearrangement uses TRBV14 and TRBJ2-7; 10 bases map to TRBD1. CDR3 size: 16 residues. J lost 5 bases, V lost 2 bases, and 9 bases had no gene match. Germline V gene lookup returns CDR1 SGHDN and CDR2 FVKESK. The CDR3 DNA reads as TGTGCCAGCAGCCAAATCGGACAGGGGGGTATGAACGAGCAGTACTTC. Translated, it gives CASSQIGQGGMNEQYF.

The chain is built from TRBV28 and TRBJ1-2; possible D gene TRBD1, 5 bases. The CDR3 has 16 amino acids. The germline CDR1 and CDR2 sequences are MDHEN and SYDVKM. Between the trimmed V and J ends, which lost 2 bases and 4 bases, there was a span of 17 bases. CDR3: CASSLRGRTAPYGYTF. As DNA, the CDR3 is TGTGCCAGCAGTTTAAGGGGCAGAACTGCTCCCTATGGCTACACCTTC.

The genes are TRBV5-4 and TRBJ1-4; tentative D call: TRBD1 (5 bases). The germline CDR1 and CDR2 sequences are SGHNT and YYREEE (reference sequence). Trimming took off 0 bases at V and 7 bases at J, with 10 bases between the two ends. The CDR3 runs to 14 residues. CDR3 in DNA: TGTGCCAGCAGCTTGGAGGGGAGGGGTGAAAAACTGTTTTTT. Protein product: CASSLEGRGEKLFF.

The rearrangement links TRBV6-1 to TRBJ1-1; 8 bases are shared with TRBD1. The length of the CDR3 is 17 residues. Germline lookup yields CDR1 MNHNS and CDR2 SASEGT. J was trimmed by 3 bases and V by 3 bases; bases with no gene match: 12. The CDR3 DNA sequence: TGTGCCAGCAGTGATAGGTCAGGGGGCGGGCAGGACACTGAAGCTTTCTTT. As protein: CASSDRSGGGQDTEAFF.

The chain carries TRBV4-1 and TRBJ2-2, with D unresolved. The CDR3 has 17 residues. V was cut by 0 bases and J by 2 bases, with 13 bases left in between. Germline values: CDR1 MGHRA, CDR2 YSYEKL. CDR3 in amino acids: CASSQDQAIVNTGELFF. The CDR3 DNA follows: TGCGCCAGCAGCCAAGATCAGGCGATCGTCAACACCGGGGAGCTGTTTTTT.

Here the CDR3 DNA reads TGTGCCAGTAGTATAAAGGGTGAGGGGGCAGCTGAAGCTTTCTTT. Amino acid sequence: CASSIKGEGAAEAFF. This chain links TRBV19 with TRBJ1-1; TRBD1 matches at 7 bases. Germline V gene lookup returns CDR1 LNHDA and CDR2 SQIVND (reference sequence). The ends lost 2 bases at V and 6 bases at J; junction bases unmatched: 9. The length of the CDR3 is 15 residues.

The rearrangement joins TRBV6-5 to TRBJ2-2; D is possibly TRBD1 (6 bases). CDR1 MNHEY and CDR2 SVGAGI come from the germline V gene. V lost 2 bases and J 7 bases, leaving 11 bases between the germline ends. This CDR3 region has 14 residues. The CDR3 loop reads CASSYVQGVGELFF. CDR3 nucleotides: TGTGCCAGCAGTTACGTACAGGGTGTCGGGGAGCTGTTTTTT.

V and J are TRBV2 and TRBJ2-1; D uncertain. Between the trimmed V and J ends, which lost 4 bases and 5 bases, there was a span of 9 bases. Germline CDR1 SNHLY, CDR2 FYNNEI. This CDR3 is 13 amino acids long. CDR3 loop: CASSVRLDNEQFF. The CDR3 nucleotides read TGTGCCAGCAGTGTCAGACTGGACAATGAGCAGTTCTTC.

In this sample, this clone turned up once. V gene TRBV12-1 combines with J gene TRBJ1-5; TRBD1, the table's D call, lacks a check against the DNA. TRBV12-1 is described as a pseudogene. CDR3 length: 12 amino acids. CDR3 DNA: TGTGCCAGCAGCTCCGTCATCAGTGGTCAGCATTTT. Its translation: CASSSVISGQHF.

This chain uses TRBV28 with TRBJ2-5; possible D gene TRBD1, 6 bases. Germline CDR1 and CDR2: MDHEN and SYDVKM. This CDR3 is 14 amino acids long. The V gene lost 6 bases and the J gene lost 1 base, with 12 bases spanning the gap. CDR3 amino acids: CASSPRGSQETQYF. The CDR3 DNA follows: TGTGCCAGCAGCCCCAGGGGAAGCCAAGAGACCCAGTACTTC.

This clone came up once. This chain connects TRBV10-2 to TRBJ2-1; 7 bases line up with TRBD2. J lost 9 bases, V lost 6 bases, and 11 bases had no gene match. This CDR3 has 14 amino acids. Germline values: CDR1 WSHSY, CDR2 SAAADI. The CDR3 coding sequence is TGCGCCAGCAGCCCATGGGGGGGTCAGGTTGAGCAGTTCTTC. The encoded protein is CASSPWGGQVEQFF.

The chain uses TRBV4-1 and TRBJ1-4, with a tentative D call TRBD1 (6 bases). Per the germline V gene, CDR1 is MGHRA and CDR2 is YSYEKL. This CDR3 has 13 amino acids. Trimming shortened V by 4 bases and J by 15 bases, and 18 bases separated the two germline ends. The CDR3 here is CASSLIVRDKMFF. The CDR3 nucleotides are TGCGCCAGCAGCCTCATAGTGAGGGACAAGATGTTTTTT.

This clone was seen only once. At one end the junction does not follow the germline gene, possibly because of a read error. The chain is built from TRBV14 and TRBJ2-3; 7 bases align to TRBD2. Germline V lookup: CDR1 SGHDN, CDR2 FVKESK. There are 16 residues in the CDR3. The CDR3 bases are TGTGCTAGCAGCCAAGATCGGGGGACTATTACAGATACGCAGTATTTT. This encodes CASSQDRGTITDTQYF.

The chain recombines TRBV6-4 with TRBJ2-5; TRBD2 matches 7 bases. This CDR3 comprises 15 residues. V lost 4 bases to trimming and J lost 1 base; unmatched junction nucleotides: 6. CDR1 is MRHNA, CDR2 SNTAGT, per germline. CDR3: CASSVEGGPQETQYF. CDR3 sequence (DNA): TGTGCCAGCAGTGTGGAGGGAGGGCCCCAAGAGACCCAGTACTTC.

This clone was picked up one time. The V gene is TRBV5-1, the J gene TRBJ2-3; D ambiguous. This CDR3 has 14 amino acids. Trimming shortened V by 0 bases and J by 0 bases, and 5 bases separated the two germline ends. Germline CDR1 reads SGHRS; CDR2 reads YFSETQ. CDR3 DNA sequence: TGCGCCAGCAGCTTGGGTCGGAGCACAGATACGCAGTATTTT. Protein: CASSLGRSTDTQYF.

The V call is TRBV5-8, the J call TRBJ1-1; D unclear. Trimming removed 0 bases at V and 1 base at J, with 4 bases between. The CDR3 runs to 13 residues. The germline CDR1 and CDR2 sequences are SGHTS and YDEGEE. CDR3 region: CASSLAWNTEAFF. The DNA for the CDR3 is TGTGCCAGCAGCTTGGCATGGAACACTGAAGCTTTCTTT.

The rearrangement links TRBV7-9 to TRBJ2-7; 7 positions agree with TRBD1. The germline CDR1 and CDR2 sequences are SEHNR and FQNEAQ (reference sequence). CDR3 length: 14 amino acids. V shed 5 bases, J shed 0 bases, and the junction held 4 bases outside the gene matches. The CDR3 protein is CASSRGQSSYEQYF. Here the CDR3 DNA reads TGTGCCAGCAGCCGGGGACAGAGCTCCTACGAGCAGTACTTC.

The rearrangement joins TRBV6-5 to TRBJ2-6; D is unclear. The CDR3 spans 14 residues. V was cut by 0 bases and J by 3 bases, with 3 bases left in between. The V gene's germline CDR1 is MNHEY and CDR2 SVGAGI. The CDR3 sequence is CASSYSYGANVLTF. In DNA form, the CDR3 reads TGTGCCAGCAGTTACTCATATGGGGCCAACGTCCTGACTTTC.